Presented here are 12 T cell receptor beta chains from one specimen sequenced in a study of T cell repertoires in aging, cancer and after chemotherapy (dated by TCRdb to the late 2010s). Sequencing was carried out with an Illumina MiSeq. Rearranged TRB sequences spanning V, D and J segments were amplified by multiplex touch-down PCR using a mixed TRB-A/B primer pool. TCRdb reanalyzed the raw reads on its own, using fastp at Q25 for trimming and MiXCR for clone calling, and kept in-frame beta chains. Rows matching on CDR3 protein sequence are summarized as one entry with the most common DNA and genes. This sample lists about 8,200 distinct CDR3 sequences; approximately 31% were detected once. The top ten constitute around 3.6% of the sample. Instead of sorted cells or RNA, genomic DNA extracted from peripheral blood served as the source for amplifying TCR beta rearrangements. Sequencing used blood. The receptors were sampled from a human donor in good health.

This clonotype was seen a few times. The V gene is TRBV6-2 or TRBV6-3, the J gene TRBJ2-1; TRBD2 agrees at 9 bases. The length of the CDR3 is 19 residues. CDR1 is MNHEY, CDR2 SVGEGT, per germline. Trimming took 2 bases from V and 4 from J; bases not matched to a gene: 15. CDR3 loop: CASSYNLKLAGIPYNEQFF. CDR3 DNA sequence: TGTGCCAGCAGTTACAACCTCAAGCTAGCGGGGATACCTTACAATGAGCAGTTCTTC.

The gene calls are TRBV5-5 and TRBJ1-6, with D perhaps TRBD1 (5 bases). Germline loops: CDR1 SGHKS, CDR2 YYEKEE (reference sequence). V lost 3 bases and J 7 bases, leaving 11 bases between the germline ends. The CDR3 has 14 residues. As DNA, the CDR3 is TGTGCCAGCAGCTCATCAGGGTGGAATTCACCCCTCCACTTT. This codes for CASSSSGWNSPLHF.

A remark on this clonotype: With a much larger clone just one base away, this may be a read error. V gene TRBV29-1 combines with J gene TRBJ2-7; D remains unclear. The CDR3 is 10 residues long. The germline gives CDR1 SQVTM, CDR2 ANQGSEA. CDR3 DNA: TGCAACGTTGTCACCTACGAGCAGTACTTC. Amino acid sequence: CNVVTYEQYF.

This clonotype occurred a few times. The rearrangement uses TRBV7-2 and TRBJ2-5; D not certain. Germline CDR1 SGHTA, CDR2 FQGNSA. Trimming pared 0 bases from V and 5 bases from J, leaving 13 bases between. This CDR3 comprises 15 residues. The CDR3 nucleotides read TGTGCCAGCAGCTTAGCTGGGTTGTCGAGGGAGACCCAGTACTTC. Its protein product is CASSLAGLSRETQYF. Variable domain in full (rest from reference TRBV7-2 and TRBJ2-5): GAGVSQSPSNKVTEKGKDVELRCDPISGHTALYWYRQSLGQGLEFLIYFQGNSAPDKSGLPSDRFSAERTGGSVSTLTIQRTQQEDSAVYLCASSLAGLSRETQYFGPGTRLLVL.

The CDR3 reads CASSRAGRGYTF. CDR3 sequence (DNA): TGTGCCAGCAGTAGGGCCGGACGAGGCTACACCTTC. This sequence joins TRBV6-5 and TRBJ1-2; D ambiguous. Trimming cost V 5 bases and J 8 bases, with 12 bases left between them. This CDR3 region has 12 residues. Germline V gene lookup returns CDR1 MNHEY and CDR2 SVGAGI.

The rearrangement joins TRBV6-6 to TRBJ1-5; a possible D gene is TRBD1 (5 bases). Between the trimmed V and J ends, which lost 4 bases and 6 bases, there was a span of 25 bases. Per the germline V gene, CDR1 is MNHNY and CDR2 is SVGAGI (reference sequence). The CDR3 extends over 18 amino acids. CDR3 sequence reads: CASSSLTSGRPSGQPQHF. The CDR3 DNA follows: TGTGCCAGCAGTTCTCTTACGTCGGGACGCCCGTCTGGTCAGCCCCAGCATTTT.

This clonotype turned up a few times. The V call is TRBV19, the J call TRBJ2-1; D is uncertain. V gave up 5 bases and J gave up 8 bases, with 10 bases separating them. CDR1 is LNHDA and CDR2 is SQIVND in the germline V gene (reference sequence). This CDR3 spans 12 amino acids. CDR3 protein: CASSFDNYEQFF. The CDR3 DNA reads TGTGCCAGTAGTTTCGACAACTATGAGCAGTTCTTC.

A few counts support this clonotype. The chain is built from TRBV19 and TRBJ2-5, with 8 bases aligning to TRBD2. CDR1 LNHDA and CDR2 SQIVND come from the germline V gene (reference sequence). V dropped 6 bases and J dropped 5; count of bases not matched to a gene: 11. The CDR3 is made up of 15 amino acids. The CDR3: CASSRSGGVWETQYF. CDR3 DNA: TGTGCCAGTAGCAGGTCGGGGGGGGTATGGGAGACCCAGTACTTC.

The J gene is TRBJ1-1, the V gene TRBV11-1; 9 bases line up with TRBD1. Germline V CDR1 and CDR2: SGHAT, FQDESV (reference sequence). V was clipped by 4 bases and J by 4 bases; unmatched bases: 13. The CDR3 loop spans 17 amino acids. CDR3 loop: CASSSPRTGAGGTEAFF. The DNA for the CDR3 is TGTGCCAGCAGCTCCCCGCGGACAGGGGCGGGCGGCACTGAAGCTTTCTTT. Full variable domain (outside the CDR3, taken from reference TRBV11-1 and TRBJ1-1): EAEVAQSPRYKITEKSQAVAFWCDPISGHATLYWYRQILGQGPELLVQFQDESVVDDSQLPKDRFSAERLKGVDSTLKIQPAELGDSAMYLCASSSPRTGAGGTEAFFGQGTRLTVV.

The V call is TRBV2, the J call TRBJ2-1, with 7 bases aligning to TRBD1. Germline V lookup: CDR1 SNHLY, CDR2 FYNNEI. Trimming at V came to 6 bases and at J to 4 bases, leaving 3 bases not matched to a gene. The CDR3 spans 13 residues. This chain's CDR3 is CASRGTAYNEQFF. CDR3 bases: TGTGCCAGCAGGGGGACAGCGTACAATGAGCAGTTCTTC.

In this sample, this clonotype turned up a few times. The CDR3 region is CAWNRRGLETQYF. DNA for the CDR3: TGTGCCTGGAATCGAAGGGGGCTAGAGACCCAGTACTTC. V is TRBV30 and J is TRBJ2-5; 7 positions agree with TRBD1. This CDR3 spans 13 amino acids. The germline CDR1 and CDR2 sequences are GTSNPN and SVGIG (reference sequence). J lost 4 bases, V lost 4 bases, and 6 bases had no gene match.

By share, this clonotype ranks as medium-sized. This sequence joins TRBV29-1 and TRBJ2-3; no clear D. Trimming removed 5 bases at V and 5 bases at J, with 11 bases between. The CDR3 contains 12 residues. Looked up from germline, CDR1 is SQVTM and CDR2 is ANQGSEA. CDR3 bases: TGCAGCGTTCTAAGACCTAAAGATACGCAGTATTTT. This codes for CSVLRPKDTQYF.